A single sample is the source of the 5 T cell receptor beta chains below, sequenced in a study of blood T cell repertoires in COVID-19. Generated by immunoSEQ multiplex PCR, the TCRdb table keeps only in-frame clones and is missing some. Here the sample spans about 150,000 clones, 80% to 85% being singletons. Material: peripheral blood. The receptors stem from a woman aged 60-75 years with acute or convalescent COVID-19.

CDR3 bases: TGTGCCAGCTCCGGTAACAGGGGATTGGATGAGCAGTTCTTC. Encoded protein: CASSGNRGLDEQFF. The V gene is TRBV18, the J gene TRBJ2-1; 7 bases align to TRBD1. The CDR3 consists of 14 residues. Germline V lookup: CDR1 KGHSH, CDR2 LQKENI. The V and J ends lost 6 bases and 8 bases, in that order; junction bases with no gene match: 10.

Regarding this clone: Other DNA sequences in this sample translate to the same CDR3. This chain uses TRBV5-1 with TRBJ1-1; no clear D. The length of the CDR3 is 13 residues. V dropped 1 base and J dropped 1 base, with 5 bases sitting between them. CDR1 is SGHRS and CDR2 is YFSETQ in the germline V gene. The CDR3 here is CASSLRENTEAFF. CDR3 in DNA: TGCGCCAGCAGCTTGAGAGAGAACACTGAAGCTTTCTTT.

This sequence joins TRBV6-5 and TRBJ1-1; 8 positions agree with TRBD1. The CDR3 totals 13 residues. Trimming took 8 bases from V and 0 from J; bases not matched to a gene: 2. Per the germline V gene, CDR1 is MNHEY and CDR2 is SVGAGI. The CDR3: CASSTGVNTEAFF. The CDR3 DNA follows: TGTGCCAGCTCGACAGGGGTGAACACTGAAGCTTTCTTT.

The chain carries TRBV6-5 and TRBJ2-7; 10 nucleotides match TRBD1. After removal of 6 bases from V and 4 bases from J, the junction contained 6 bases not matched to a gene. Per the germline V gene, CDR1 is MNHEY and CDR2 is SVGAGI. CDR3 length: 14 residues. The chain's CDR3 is CASRRDRGSYEQYF. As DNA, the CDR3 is TGTGCCAGCAGAAGGGACAGGGGAAGTTACGAGCAGTACTTC.

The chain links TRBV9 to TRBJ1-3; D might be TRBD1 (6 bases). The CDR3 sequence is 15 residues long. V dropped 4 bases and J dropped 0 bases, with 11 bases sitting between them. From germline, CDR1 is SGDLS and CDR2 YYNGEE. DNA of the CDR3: TGTGCCAGCAGCAATTCAGGGGTCTCTGGAAACACCATATATTTT. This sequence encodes CASSNSGVSGNTIYF.